This T cell receptor (beta chain) comes out of a study of response to subunit inactivated influenza vaccine. Overall study results and limits: Each seasonal influenza vaccination, the authors suggested, recruits few new T cells.

Each CDR3 protein is one row after TCRdb ran MiXCR on the RT-PCR reads. The sample shows about 580,000 distinct CDR3 sequences, about 14% of them seen only once. Notes on this clonotype: The antigen is unknown.

The CDR3 extends over 13 amino acids. Germline CDR1 and CDR2: DFQATT and SNEGSKA (reference sequence). Trimming removed 2 bases at V and 2 bases at J, with 9 bases between. This clonotype originated in a man aged 50-59 years who received an inactivated influenza vaccine. The chain is built from TRBV20-1 and TRBJ1-1; the D is unclear. The material sequenced was PBMCs from blood, taken approximately 12 days after vaccination. The CDR3 DNA is TGCAGTGCTAGACCCGGGATCAACACTGAAGCTTTCTTT. Translating gives CSARPGINTEAFF.